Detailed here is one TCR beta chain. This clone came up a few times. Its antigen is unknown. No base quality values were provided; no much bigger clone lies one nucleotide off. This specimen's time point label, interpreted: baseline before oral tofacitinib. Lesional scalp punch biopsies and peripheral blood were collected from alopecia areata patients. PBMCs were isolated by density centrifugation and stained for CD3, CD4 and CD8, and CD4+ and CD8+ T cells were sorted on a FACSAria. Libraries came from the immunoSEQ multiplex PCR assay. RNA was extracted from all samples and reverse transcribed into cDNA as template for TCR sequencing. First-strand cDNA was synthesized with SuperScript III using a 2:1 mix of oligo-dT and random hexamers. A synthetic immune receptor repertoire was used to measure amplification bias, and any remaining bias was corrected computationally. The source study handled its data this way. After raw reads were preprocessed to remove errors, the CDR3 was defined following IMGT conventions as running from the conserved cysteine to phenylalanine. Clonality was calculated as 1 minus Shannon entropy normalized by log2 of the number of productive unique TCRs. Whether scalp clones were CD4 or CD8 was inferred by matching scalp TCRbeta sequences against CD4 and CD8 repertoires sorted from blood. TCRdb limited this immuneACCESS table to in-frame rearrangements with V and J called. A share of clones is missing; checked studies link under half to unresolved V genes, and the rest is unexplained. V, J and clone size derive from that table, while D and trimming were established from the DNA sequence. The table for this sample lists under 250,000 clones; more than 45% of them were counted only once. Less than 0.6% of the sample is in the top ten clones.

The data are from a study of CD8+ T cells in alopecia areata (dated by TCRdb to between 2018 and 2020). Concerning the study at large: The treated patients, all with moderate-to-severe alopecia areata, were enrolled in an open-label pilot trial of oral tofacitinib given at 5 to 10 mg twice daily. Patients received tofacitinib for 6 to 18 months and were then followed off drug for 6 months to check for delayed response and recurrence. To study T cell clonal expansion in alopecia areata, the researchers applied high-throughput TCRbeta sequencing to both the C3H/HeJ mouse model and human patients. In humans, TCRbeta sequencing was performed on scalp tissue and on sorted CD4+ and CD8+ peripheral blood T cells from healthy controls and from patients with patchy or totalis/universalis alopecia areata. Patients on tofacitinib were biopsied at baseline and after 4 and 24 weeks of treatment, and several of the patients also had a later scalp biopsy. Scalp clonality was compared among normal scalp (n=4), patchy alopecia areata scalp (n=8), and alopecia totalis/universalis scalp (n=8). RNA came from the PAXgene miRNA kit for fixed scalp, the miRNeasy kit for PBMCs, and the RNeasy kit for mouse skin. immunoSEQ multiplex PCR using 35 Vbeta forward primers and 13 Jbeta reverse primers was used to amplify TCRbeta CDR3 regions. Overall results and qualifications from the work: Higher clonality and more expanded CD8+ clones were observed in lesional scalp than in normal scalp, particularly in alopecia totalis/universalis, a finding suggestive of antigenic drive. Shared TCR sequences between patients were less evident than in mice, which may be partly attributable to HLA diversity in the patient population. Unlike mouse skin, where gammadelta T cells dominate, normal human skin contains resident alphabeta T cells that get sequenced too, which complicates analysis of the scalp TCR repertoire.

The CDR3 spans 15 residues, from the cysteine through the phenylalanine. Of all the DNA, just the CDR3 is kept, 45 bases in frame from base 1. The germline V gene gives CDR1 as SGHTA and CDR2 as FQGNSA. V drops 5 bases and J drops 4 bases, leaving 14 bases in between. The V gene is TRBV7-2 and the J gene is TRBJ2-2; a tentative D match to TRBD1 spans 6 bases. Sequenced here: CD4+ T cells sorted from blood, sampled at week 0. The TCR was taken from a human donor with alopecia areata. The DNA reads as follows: TGTGCCAGCAGCCTATATACAGGGTCCACCGGGGAGCTGTTTTTT. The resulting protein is CASSLYTGSTGELFF.